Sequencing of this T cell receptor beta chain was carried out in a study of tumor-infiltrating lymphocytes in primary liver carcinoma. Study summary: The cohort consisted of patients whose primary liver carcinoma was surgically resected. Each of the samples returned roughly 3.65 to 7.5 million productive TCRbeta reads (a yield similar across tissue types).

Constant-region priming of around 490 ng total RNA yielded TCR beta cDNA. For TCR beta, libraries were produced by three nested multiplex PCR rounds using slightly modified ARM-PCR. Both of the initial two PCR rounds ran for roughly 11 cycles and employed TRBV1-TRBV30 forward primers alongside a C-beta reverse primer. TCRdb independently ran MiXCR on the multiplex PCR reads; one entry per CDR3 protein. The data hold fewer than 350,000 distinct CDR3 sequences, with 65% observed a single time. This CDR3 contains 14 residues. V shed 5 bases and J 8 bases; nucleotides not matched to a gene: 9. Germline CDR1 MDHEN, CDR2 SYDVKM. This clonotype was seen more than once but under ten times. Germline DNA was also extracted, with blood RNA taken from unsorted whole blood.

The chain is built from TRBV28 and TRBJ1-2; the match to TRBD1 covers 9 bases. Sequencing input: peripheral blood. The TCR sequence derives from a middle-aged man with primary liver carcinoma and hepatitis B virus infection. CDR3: CASSIITGGRGYTF. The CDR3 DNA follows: TGTGCCAGCAGTATCATTACAGGGGGCCGAGGCTACACCTTC.